This TCR beta chain was observed in a study of T-cell reconstitution after alpha-beta-depleted transplantation in children. During its preparation, the TCRbeta library received unique molecular identifiers. TCRdb independently ran MiXCR on the PCR reads; one entry per CDR3 protein. The repertoire holds roughly 500,000 distinct CDR3 sequences, with about 10% as singletons. This clonotype was recorded at least ten times. The input for sequencing was PBMCs, taken before TCRalphabeta/CD19-depleted stem cell transplant. The TCR sequence derives from a child aged 2 to 15 with inherited bone marrow failure, due to receive a stem cell transplant.

The CDR3 loop reads CASSHAADRNYGYTF. The DNA for the CDR3 is TGTGCCAGCAGCCATGCCGCAGACAGGAACTATGGCTACACCTTC. The chain is built from TRBV4-2 and TRBJ1-2; possibly TRBD1 for D (6 bases). Germline CDR1 reads LGHNA; CDR2 reads YNFKEQ. This CDR3 contains 15 residues. V lost 3 bases to trimming and J lost 2 bases, with 13 bases between them.